This T cell receptor beta chain was sequenced during a study of shared clonotypes between healthy human individuals. General study results and limits: The sharing of roughly 5% of naive CD4 clonotypes was seen across several donors. Some clonotypes were shared by all four sorted-subset donors, while others were not shared. The non-shared ones had lower generation probabilities than the shared ones.

Turning to this clone: The antigen remains unidentified.

Trimming at V came to 2 bases and at J to 3 bases, leaving 10 bases not matched to a gene. The germline gives CDR1 SGHRS, CDR2 YFSETQ. The CDR3 consists of 18 residues. Genomic DNA of every subset was divided equally among multiple immunoSEQ plates. TCRdb keeps only in-frame clones here, not all; method: immunoSEQ multiplex PCR. The sample consists of about 820,000 clones, 80% to 95% of them appearing once. The naive CD8 population came from CD45RO-negative cells selected for CCR7, without terminally differentiated effector memory CD45RA+ cells. The donors were adults (healthy and HIV-negative) with no recent acute infections or vaccinations.

Input material: naive CD8+ T cells sorted from blood. The source is a man aged 25-40 years in good health. This chain joins TRBV5-1 and TRBJ2-7; 14 bases are shared with TRBD2. CDR3 DNA sequence: TGCGCCAGCAGCTTAGGACTAGCGGGAGGCCGGGGCCTCTACGAGCAGTACTTC. It is translated as CASSLGLAGGRGLYEQYF.